This T cell receptor beta chain was sequenced in a study of shared clonotypes between healthy human individuals. This table comes from immunoSEQ multiplex PCR, and its TCRdb copy is limited to in-frame clones, with some not included. Among 490,000 or so clones listed, 79% were seen once. The CDR3 covers 15 residues. V shed 1 base and J shed 4 bases, with 12 bases lying between them. The germline CDR1 and CDR2 sequences are SGHVS and FNYEAQ. The sequenced material came from PBMCs. This clonotype originated in a woman in her thirties or forties in good health. Some clones in this sample may be carry-over from other donors' samples. The chain uses TRBV7-6 and TRBJ2-3; a possible D gene is TRBD2 (5 bases). CDR3 DNA sequence: TGTGCCAGCAGCTTAGTGGGAGTCCGCGCAGATACGCAGTATTTT. It specifies CASSLVGVRADTQYF.